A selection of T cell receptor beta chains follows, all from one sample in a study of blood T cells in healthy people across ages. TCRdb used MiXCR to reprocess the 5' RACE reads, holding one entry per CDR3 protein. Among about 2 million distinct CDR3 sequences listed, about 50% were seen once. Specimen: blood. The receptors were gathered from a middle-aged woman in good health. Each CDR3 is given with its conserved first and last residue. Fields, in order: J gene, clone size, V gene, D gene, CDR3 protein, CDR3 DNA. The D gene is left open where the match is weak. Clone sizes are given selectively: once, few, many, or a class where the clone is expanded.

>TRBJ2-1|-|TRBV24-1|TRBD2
CATSDSGTSRNEQFF
TGTGCCACCAGTGATTCCGGGACTAGTAGGAATGAGCAGTTCTTC
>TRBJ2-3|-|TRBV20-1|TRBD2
CSATTSGGAGDTQYF
TGCAGTGCTACTACTAGCGGGGGGGCTGGAGATACGCAGTATTTT
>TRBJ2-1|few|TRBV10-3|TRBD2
CAISEPSGGAGYNEQFF
TGTGCCATCAGTGAGCCATCGGGAGGGGCAGGCTACAATGAGCAGTTCTTC
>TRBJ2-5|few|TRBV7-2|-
CASSPTPSRGQETQYF
TGTGCCAGCAGCCCCACTCCCTCCCGGGGGCAAGAGACCCAGTACTTC
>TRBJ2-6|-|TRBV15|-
CATTYVSGANVLTF
TGTGCCACCACATACGTCTCTGGGGCCAACGTCCTGACTTTC
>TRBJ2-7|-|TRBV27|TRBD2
CASSLLLGAGRAYEQYF
TGTGCCAGCAGTTTACTCCTCGGTGCAGGGAGGGCGTACGAGCAGTACTTC
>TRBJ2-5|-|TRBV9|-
CASSHSTPAGGMGGTQYF
TGTGCCAGCAGCCACTCTACCCCGGCAGGGGGTATGGGGGGGACCCAGTACTTC
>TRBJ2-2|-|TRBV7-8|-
CASSLAVGSGTGELFF
TGTGCCAGCAGCTTAGCGGTGGGGTCCGGTACTGGGGAGCTGTTTTTT
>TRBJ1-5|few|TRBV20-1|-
CSARSEQGYNQPQHF
TGCAGTGCTAGATCGGAACAGGGTTACAATCAGCCCCAGCATTTT
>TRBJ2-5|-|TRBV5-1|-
CASSPGTADQETQYF
TGCGCCAGCAGCCCCGGAACAGCCGACCAAGAGACCCAGTACTTC
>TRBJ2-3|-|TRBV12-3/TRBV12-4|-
CASSVLSSNTQYF
TGTGCCAGCAGTGTATTGTCCAGCAATACGCAGTATTTT
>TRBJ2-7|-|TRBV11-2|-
CASSLHHEAYEQYF
TGTGCCAGCAGCTTACACCACGAGGCATACGAGCAGTACTTC
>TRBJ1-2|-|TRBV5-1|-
CASSRGSGPNYGYTF
TGCGCCAGCAGCCGAGGGTCGGGGCCTAACTATGGCTACACCTTC
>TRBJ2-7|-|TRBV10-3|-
CAISEGRTGEQYF
TGTGCCATCAGTGAAGGACGGACGGGCGAGCAGTACTTC
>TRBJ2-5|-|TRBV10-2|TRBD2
CASRDFSGEETQYF
TGCGCCAGCAGGGACTTTAGCGGGGAAGAGACCCAGTACTTC
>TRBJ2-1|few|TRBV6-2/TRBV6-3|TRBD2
CASRPTSGGHNEQFF
TGTGCCAGCAGACCTACTAGCGGGGGGCACAATGAGCAGTTCTTC
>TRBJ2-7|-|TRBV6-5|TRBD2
CASMPGLAGGRYQQYF
TGTGCCAGCATGCCGGGACTAGCGGGGGGGCGGTACCAGCAGTACTTC
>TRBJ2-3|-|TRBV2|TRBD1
CASTQGGEGPDTQYF
TGTGCCAGCACCCAAGGGGGCGAGGGCCCAGATACGCAGTATTTT
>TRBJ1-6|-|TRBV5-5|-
CASSLVPAGSSPLHF
TGTGCCAGCAGCTTGGTTCCGGCAGGTAGCTCACCCCTCCACTTT
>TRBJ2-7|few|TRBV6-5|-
CASSYSRGGAQSYEQYF
TGTGCCAGCAGTTACTCGAGAGGAGGGGCCCAATCCTACGAGCAGTACTTC
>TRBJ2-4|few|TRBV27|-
CASSSFSANIQYF
TGTGCCAGCAGTTCATTCTCGGCGAACATTCAGTACTTC
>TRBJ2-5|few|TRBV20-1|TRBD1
CSARDKEKWDRGPEETQYF
TGCAGTGCTAGAGACAAGGAAAAGTGGGACAGGGGGCCGGAGGAGACCCAGTACTTC
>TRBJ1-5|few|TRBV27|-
CASSFRFVQASNQPQHF
TGTGCCAGCAGTTTTCGTTTTGTACAGGCGAGCAATCAGCCCCAGCATTTT
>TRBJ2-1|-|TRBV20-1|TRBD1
CSARDGDRGYNEQFF
TGCAGTGCTAGAGATGGGGACAGGGGCTACAATGAGCAGTTCTTC
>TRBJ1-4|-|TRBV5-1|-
CASSPSFAREPNEKLFF
TGCGCCAGCAGCCCCTCGTTCGCCAGGGAACCTAATGAAAAACTGTTTTTT
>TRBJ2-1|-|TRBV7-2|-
CASSTGGHHPGGFF
TGTGCCAGCAGCACTGGGGGACACCATCCAGGAGGGTTCTTC
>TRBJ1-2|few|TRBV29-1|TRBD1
CSVEDRAGYTF
TGCAGCGTTGAGGACAGGGCTGGCTACACCTTC
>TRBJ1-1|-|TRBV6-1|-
CASTPGNMNTEAFF
TGTGCCAGCACCCCGGGAAACATGAACACTGAAGCTTTCTTT
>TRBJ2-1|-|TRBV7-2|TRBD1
CASSSLTQGDEQFF
TGTGCCAGCAGCTCCCTAACACAGGGGGATGAGCAGTTCTTC
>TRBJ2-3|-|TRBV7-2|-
CASSPARASDTQYF
TGTGCCAGCAGCCCTGCGAGGGCGTCAGATACGCAGTATTTT
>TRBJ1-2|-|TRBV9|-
CASSVVEGRGYTF
TGTGCCAGCAGCGTAGTCGAGGGTAGGGGGTACACCTTC
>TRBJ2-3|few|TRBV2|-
CASSVGFGMNTQYF
TGTGCCAGCAGTGTCGGTTTTGGGATGAATACGCAGTATTTT
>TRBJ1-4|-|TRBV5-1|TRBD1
CASSSQTGNSNEKLFF
TGCGCCAGCAGCTCCCAGACAGGGAACTCTAATGAAAAACTGTTTTTT
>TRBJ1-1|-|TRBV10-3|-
CAISARPESEAFF
TGTGCCATCAGTGCCCGCCCCGAGTCTGAAGCTTTCTTT
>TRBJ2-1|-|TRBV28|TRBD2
CASSLLKGGNEQFF
TGTGCCAGCAGTCTGCTGAAGGGAGGGAATGAGCAGTTCTTC
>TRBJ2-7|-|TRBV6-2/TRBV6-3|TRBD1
CASSYWDRTYEQYF
TGTGCCAGCAGTTACTGGGACAGGACCTACGAGCAGTACTTC
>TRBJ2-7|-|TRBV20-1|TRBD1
CSARLSGQRSYEQYF
TGCAGTGCTAGACTATCGGGACAGCGGTCCTACGAGCAGTACTTC
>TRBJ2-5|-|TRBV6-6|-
CASSYLTGAETQYF
TGTGCCAGCAGTTACTTAACCGGGGCAGAGACCCAGTACTTC
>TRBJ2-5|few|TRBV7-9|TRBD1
CASSLGDRGGQETQYF
TGTGCCAGCAGCTTAGGGGACAGGGGTGGGCAAGAGACCCAGTACTTC
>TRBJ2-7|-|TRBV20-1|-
CSAPGRYEQYF
TGCAGTGCTCCAGGTCGGTACGAGCAGTACTTC
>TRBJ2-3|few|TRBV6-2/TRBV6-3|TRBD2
CASSYGLAGSTDTQYF
TGTGCCAGCAGTTACGGGCTAGCGGGGAGCACAGATACGCAGTATTTT